This entry concerns a single T cell receptor beta chain. The antigen remains undetermined. The sample originates from a study of post-analysis software for immune sequencing data. Findings and limits, study-wide: Patients used about 5 TRBV segments, including TRBV5-6, TRBV5-1 and TRBV20-1, more often than controls. Diversity measured as normalized Chao1 was significantly lower in multiple sclerosis patients than in controls.

The CDR3 runs to 16 residues. V dropped 0 bases and J dropped 9; count of bases not matched to a gene: 6. Germline values: CDR1 SGHVS, CDR2 FNYEAQ. Unique-molecular-identifier-tagged TCR beta cDNA libraries were used. TCRdb re-analysed the PCR reads in MiXCR, keeping a single row per CDR3 protein. In the table there are some 690,000 distinct CDR3 sequences, roughly three fifths of which are singletons. V and J are TRBV7-6 and TRBJ2-1, with TRBD2 matching 12 bases. Sequencing was carried out using blood. This receptor was obtained from a girl aged 2-10 years with multiple sclerosis. CDR3 bases: TGTGCCAGCAGCTTAGCCCTAGCGGGAGGGTTTCCTGAGCAGTTCTTC. It encodes CASSLALAGGFPEQFF.